The TCR beta chain under discussion was sequenced for a study of blood T cells in healthy people across ages. A second PCR of roughly 7 to 11 cycles used a sample-barcoded 5' primer and a J-beta primer mix. TCRdb redid the calling of the 5' RACE reads with MiXCR, one entry per CDR3 protein. The table shows about 1,500,000 distinct CDR3 sequences, with 42% occurring only once. Sequences were obtained from blood. The sequence derives from a woman under 30 in good health.

The CDR3 is CASSPVAPIFSGNTIYF. CDR3 sequence (DNA): TGTGCCAGCAGTCCGGTGGCTCCGATATTCTCTGGAAACACCATATATTTT. The V and J genes are TRBV6-1 and TRBJ1-3; unclear D gene. The CDR3 contains 17 residues. Germline CDR1 reads MNHNS; CDR2 reads SASEGT. The germline V and J ends were trimmed by 5 bases and 0 bases, with 17 bases remaining between them.